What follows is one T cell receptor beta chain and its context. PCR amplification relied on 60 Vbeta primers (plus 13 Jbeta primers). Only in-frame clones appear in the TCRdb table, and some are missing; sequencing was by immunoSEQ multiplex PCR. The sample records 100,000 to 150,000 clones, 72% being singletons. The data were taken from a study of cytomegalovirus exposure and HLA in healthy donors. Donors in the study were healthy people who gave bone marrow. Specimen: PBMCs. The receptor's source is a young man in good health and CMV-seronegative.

The CDR3 nucleotides are TGTGCCAGCAGTGAAGGCACCGGACAGGGAAAACTGTTTTTT. It codes for CASSEGTGQGKLFF. The chain combines TRBV2 with TRBJ1-4; 8 nucleotides agree with TRBD1. The CDR3 has 14 residues. Trimming removed 1 base from V and 10 bases from J; junction bases left unmatched: 5. Germline lookup yields CDR1 SNHLY and CDR2 FYNNEI.